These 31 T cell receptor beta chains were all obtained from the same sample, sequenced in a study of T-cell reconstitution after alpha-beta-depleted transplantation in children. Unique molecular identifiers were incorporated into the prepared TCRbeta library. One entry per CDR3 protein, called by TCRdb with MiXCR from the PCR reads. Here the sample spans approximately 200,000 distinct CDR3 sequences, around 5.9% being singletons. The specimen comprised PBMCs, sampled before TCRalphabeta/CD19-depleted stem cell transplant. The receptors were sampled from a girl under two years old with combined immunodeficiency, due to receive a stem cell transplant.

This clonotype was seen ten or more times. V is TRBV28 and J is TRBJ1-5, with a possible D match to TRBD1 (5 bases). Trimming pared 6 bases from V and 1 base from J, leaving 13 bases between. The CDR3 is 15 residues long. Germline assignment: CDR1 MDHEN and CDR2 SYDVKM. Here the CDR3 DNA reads TGTGCCAGCAGCCATTCATGGGGGAGCAATCAGCCCCAGCATTTT. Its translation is CASSHSWGSNQPQHF.

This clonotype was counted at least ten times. The CDR3 loop is CASSPTGTASYEQYF. The CDR3 DNA follows: TGTGCCAGCAGTCCAACCGGGACGGCCTCCTACGAGCAGTACTTC. The V call is TRBV27, the J call TRBJ2-7; D tentatively reads TRBD1 or TRBD2 (5 bases each). This CDR3 has 15 amino acids. Per germline, CDR1 MNHEY and CDR2 SMNVEV (reference sequence). With 5 bases removed from V and 0 bases from J, the gap between germline ends came to 14 bases.

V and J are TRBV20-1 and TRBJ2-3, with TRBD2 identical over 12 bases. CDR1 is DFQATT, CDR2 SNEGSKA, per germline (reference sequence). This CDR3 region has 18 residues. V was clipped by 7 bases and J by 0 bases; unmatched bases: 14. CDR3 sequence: CSVWSRLAGGISTDTQYF. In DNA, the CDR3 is TGCAGTGTCTGGAGCCGTCTAGCGGGGGGGATTAGCACAGATACGCAGTATTTT.

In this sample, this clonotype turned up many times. The CDR3 DNA reads as TGTGCCAGCACGTCCAGGGAAAACACTGAAGCTTTCTTT. Translation gives CASTSRENTEAFF. The gene calls are TRBV12-3 or TRBV12-4 and TRBJ1-1, with TRBD1 as a possible D gene (5 bases). Between the trimmed V and J ends, which lost 7 bases and 2 bases, there was a span of 11 bases. The CDR3 covers 13 residues.

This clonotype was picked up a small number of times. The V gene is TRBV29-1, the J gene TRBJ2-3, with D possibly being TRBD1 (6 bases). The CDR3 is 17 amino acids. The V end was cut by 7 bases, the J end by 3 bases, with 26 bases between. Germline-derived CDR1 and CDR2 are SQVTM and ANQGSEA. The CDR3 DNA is TGCAGCGCTAGACTTTCCCCCGACCAGGGGTTTACAGATACGCAGTATTTT. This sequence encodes CSARLSPDQGFTDTQYF.

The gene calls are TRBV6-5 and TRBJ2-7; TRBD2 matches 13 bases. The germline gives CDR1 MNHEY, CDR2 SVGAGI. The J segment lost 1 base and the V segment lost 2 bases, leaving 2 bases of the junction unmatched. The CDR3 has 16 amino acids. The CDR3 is CASSYGGLAGSYEQYF. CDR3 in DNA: TGTGCCAGCAGTTACGGGGGACTAGCGGGGTCCTACGAGCAGTACTTC.

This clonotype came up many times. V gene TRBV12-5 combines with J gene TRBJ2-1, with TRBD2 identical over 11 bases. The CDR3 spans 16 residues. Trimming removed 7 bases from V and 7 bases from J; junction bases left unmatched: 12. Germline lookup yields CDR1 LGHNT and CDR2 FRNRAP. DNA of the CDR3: TGTGCTAGTGACTTGGACGTAGCGGGGGGGCCGAATGAGCAGTTCTTC. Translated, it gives CASDLDVAGGPNEQFF.

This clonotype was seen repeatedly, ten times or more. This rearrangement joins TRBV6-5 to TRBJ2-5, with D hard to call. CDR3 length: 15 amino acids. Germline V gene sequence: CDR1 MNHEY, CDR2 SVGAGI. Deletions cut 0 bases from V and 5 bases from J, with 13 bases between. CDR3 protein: CASSYSRLRSETQYF. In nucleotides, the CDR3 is TGTGCCAGCAGTTACTCGCGATTAAGGTCGGAGACCCAGTACTTC.

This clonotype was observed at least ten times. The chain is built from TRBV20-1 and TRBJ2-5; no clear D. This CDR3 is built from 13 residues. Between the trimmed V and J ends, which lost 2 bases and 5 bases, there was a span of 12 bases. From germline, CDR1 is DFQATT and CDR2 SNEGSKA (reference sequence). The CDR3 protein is CSARYVGGETQYF. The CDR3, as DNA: TGCAGTGCTAGATATGTAGGTGGGGAGACCCAGTACTTC.

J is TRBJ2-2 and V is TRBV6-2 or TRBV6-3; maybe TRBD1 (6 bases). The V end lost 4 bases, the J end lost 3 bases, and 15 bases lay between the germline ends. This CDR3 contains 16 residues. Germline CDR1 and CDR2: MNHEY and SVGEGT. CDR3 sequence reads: CASSSGTWDDTGELFF. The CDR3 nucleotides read TGTGCCAGCAGTTCCGGGACATGGGATGACACCGGGGAGCTGTTTTTT.

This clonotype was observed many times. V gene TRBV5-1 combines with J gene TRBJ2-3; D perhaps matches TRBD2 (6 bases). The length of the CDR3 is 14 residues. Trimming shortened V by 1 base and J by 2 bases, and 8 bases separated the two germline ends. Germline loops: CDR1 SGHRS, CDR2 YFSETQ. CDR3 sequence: CASSLPSDTDTQYF. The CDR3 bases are TGCGCCAGCAGCTTGCCTAGCGACACAGATACGCAGTATTTT. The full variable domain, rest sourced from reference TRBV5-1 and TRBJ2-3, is KAGVTQTPRYLIKTRGQQVTLSCSPISGHRSVSWYQQTPGQGLQFLFEYFSETQRNKGNFPGRFSGRQFSNSRSEMNVSTLELGDSALYLCASSLPSDTDTQYFGPGTRLTVL.

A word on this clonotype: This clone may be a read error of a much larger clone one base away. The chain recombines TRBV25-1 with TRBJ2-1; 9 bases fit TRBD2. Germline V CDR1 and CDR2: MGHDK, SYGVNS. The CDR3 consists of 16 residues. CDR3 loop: CASSDPVAGDNNERFF. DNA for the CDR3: TGTGCCAGCAGTGATCCGGTAGCGGGGGATAACAATGAGCGGTTCTTC.

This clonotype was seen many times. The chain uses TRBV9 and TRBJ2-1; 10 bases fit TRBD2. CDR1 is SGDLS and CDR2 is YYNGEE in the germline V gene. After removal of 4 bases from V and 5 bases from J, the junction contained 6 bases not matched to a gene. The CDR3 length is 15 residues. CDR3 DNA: TGTGCCAGCAGCCGCGGGACTAGCGACCACAATGAGCAGTTCTTC. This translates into CASSRGTSDHNEQFF. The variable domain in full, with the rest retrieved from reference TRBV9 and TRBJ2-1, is DSGVTQTPKHLITATGQRVTLRCSPRSGDLSVYWYQQSLDQGLQFLIQYYNGEERAKGNILERFSAQQFPDLHSELNLSSLELGDSALYFCASSRGTSDHNEQFFGPGTRLTVL.

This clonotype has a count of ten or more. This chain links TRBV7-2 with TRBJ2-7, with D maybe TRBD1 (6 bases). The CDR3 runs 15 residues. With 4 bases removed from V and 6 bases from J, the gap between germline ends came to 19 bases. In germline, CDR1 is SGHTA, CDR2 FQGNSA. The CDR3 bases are TGTGCCAGCAGCTACAACCGACAGGACGGTAGCGAGCAGTACTTC. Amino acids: CASSYNRQDGSEQYF.

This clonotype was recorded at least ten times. The CDR3 sequence is CASSQTGVTEAFF. The CDR3 DNA sequence: TGTGCCAGCAGCCAGACAGGGGTCACTGAAGCTTTCTTT. The chain carries TRBV4-2 and TRBJ1-1; 8 bases fit TRBD1. There are 13 residues in the CDR3. V lost 3 bases, J lost 4 bases, and 1 base stayed unmatched. Germline V gene lookup returns CDR1 LGHNA and CDR2 YNFKEQ.

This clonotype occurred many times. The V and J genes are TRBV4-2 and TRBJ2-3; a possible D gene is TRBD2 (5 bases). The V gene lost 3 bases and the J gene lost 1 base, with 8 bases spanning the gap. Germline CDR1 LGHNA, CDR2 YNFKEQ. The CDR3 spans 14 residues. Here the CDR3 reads CASSQRVRTDTQYF. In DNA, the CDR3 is TGTGCCAGCAGCCAGAGGGTTCGCACAGATACGCAGTATTTT.

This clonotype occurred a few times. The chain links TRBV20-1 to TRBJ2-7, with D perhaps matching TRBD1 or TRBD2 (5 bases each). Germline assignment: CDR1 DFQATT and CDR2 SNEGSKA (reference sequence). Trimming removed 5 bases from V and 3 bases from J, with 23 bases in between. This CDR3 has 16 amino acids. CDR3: CSASPRPGTRNYEQYF. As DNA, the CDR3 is TGCAGTGCTTCCCCCCGTCCCGGGACCAGAAACTACGAGCAGTACTTC.

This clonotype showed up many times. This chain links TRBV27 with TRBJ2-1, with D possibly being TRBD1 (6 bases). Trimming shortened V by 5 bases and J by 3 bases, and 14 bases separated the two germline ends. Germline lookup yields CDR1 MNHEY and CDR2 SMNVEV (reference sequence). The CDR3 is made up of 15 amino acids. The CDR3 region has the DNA TGTGCCAGCAGTGACGGACAGACAGTCTACAATGAGCAGTTCTTC. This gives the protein CASSDGQTVYNEQFF.

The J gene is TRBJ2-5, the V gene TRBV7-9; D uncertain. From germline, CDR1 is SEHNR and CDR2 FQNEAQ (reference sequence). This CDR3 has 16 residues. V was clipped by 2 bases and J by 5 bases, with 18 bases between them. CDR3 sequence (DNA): TGTGCCAGCAGCTTATGGCCCAGCCAGAAGTGGGAGACCCAGTACTTC. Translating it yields CASSLWPSQKWETQYF.

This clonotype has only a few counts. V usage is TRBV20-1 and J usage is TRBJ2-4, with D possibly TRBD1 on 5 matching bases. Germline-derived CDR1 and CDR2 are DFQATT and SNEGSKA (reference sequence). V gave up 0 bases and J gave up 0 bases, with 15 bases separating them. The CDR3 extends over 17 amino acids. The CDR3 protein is CSARDVQGSLAKNIQYF. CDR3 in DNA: TGCAGTGCTAGAGACGTCCAGGGTTCACTAGCCAAAAACATTCAGTACTTC.

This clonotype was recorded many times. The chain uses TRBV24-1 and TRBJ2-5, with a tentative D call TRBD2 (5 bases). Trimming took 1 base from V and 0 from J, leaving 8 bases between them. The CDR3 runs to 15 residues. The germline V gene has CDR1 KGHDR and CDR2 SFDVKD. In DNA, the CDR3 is TGTGCCACCAGTGATTTCCGGGAAAACCAAGAGACCCAGTACTTC. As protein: CATSDFRENQETQYF.

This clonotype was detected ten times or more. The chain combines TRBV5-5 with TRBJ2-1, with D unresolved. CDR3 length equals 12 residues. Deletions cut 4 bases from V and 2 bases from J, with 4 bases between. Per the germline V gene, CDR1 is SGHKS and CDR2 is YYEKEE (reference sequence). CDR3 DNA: TGTGCCAGCAGCGGGACCTACAATGAGCAGTTCTTC. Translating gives CASSGTYNEQFF.

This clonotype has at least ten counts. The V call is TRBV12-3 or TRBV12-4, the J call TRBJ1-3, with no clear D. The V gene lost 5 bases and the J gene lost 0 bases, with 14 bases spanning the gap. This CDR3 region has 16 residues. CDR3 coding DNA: TGTGCCAGCAGTACACTTGGACGGGACTCTGGAAACACCATATATTTT. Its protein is CASSTLGRDSGNTIYF.

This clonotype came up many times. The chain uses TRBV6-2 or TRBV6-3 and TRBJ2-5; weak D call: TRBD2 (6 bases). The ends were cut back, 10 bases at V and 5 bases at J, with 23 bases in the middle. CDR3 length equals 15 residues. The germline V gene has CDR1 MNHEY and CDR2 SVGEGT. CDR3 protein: CATCPLNSGWETQYF. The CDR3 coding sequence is TGTGCCACCTGCCCTCTTAATAGCGGTTGGGAGACCCAGTACTTC.

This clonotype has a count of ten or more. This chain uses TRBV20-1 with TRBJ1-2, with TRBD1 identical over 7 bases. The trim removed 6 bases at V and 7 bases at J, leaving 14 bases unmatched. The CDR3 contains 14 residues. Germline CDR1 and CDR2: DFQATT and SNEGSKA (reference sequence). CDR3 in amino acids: CSAKNFDRDGGYTF. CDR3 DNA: TGCAGTGCCAAGAATTTCGACAGGGACGGTGGCTACACCTTC.

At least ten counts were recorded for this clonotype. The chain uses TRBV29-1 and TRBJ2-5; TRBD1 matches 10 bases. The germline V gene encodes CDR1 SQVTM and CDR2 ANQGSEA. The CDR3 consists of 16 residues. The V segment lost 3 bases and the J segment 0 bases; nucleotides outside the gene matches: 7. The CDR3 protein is CSVETGQGIYQETQYF. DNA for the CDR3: TGCAGCGTTGAGACGGGACAGGGGATTTACCAAGAGACCCAGTACTTC.

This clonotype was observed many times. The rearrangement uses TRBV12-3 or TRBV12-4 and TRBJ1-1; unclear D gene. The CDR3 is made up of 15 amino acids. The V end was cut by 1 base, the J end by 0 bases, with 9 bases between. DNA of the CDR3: TGTGCCAGCAGTTTAGGGGCCACCCTGAACACTGAAGCTTTCTTT. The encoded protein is CASSLGATLNTEAFF.

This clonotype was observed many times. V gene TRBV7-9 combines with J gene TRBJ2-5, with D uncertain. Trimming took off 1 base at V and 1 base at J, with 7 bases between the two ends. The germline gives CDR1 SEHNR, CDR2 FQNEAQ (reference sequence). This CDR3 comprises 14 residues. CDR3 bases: TGTGCCAGCAGCTTAGTAAGCCCCCAAGAGACCCAGTACTTC. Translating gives CASSLVSPQETQYF.

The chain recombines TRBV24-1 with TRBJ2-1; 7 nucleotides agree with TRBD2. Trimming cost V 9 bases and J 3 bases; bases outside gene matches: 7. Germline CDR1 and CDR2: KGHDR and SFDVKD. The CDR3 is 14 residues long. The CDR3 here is CATAGRGNYNEQFF. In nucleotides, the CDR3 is TGTGCCACCGCCGGGCGGGGGAACTACAATGAGCAGTTCTTC.

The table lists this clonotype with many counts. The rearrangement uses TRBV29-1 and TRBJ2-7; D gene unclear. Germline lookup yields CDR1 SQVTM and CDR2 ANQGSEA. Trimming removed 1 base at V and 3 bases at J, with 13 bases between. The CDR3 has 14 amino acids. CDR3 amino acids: CSVEGGGPYYEQYF. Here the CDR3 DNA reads TGCAGCGTTGAAGGGGGTGGCCCATACTACGAGCAGTACTTC.

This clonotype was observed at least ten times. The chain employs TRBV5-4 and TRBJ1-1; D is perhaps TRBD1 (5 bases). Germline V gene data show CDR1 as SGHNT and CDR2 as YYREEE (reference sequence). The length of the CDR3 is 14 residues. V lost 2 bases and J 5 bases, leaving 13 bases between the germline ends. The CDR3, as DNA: TGTGCCAGCAGCTTCCGAGGGGAAGGGACTGAAGCTTTCTTT. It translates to CASSFRGEGTEAFF.